Listed below are T cell receptor beta chains from one sample, sequenced in a study of molecular identifiers for immune sequencing clone quantification. TCRdb used MiXCR to reprocess the PCR reads, holding one entry per CDR3 protein. The sample includes about 500,000 distinct CDR3 sequences, 20% to 25% of them seen just once. Material: naive CD8+ T cells from blood, with Jurkat cell RNA spiked in. The receptors were gathered from a human donor in good health. Some libraries in this study had Jurkat cell RNA spiked in. CDR3s include the opening cysteine and the closing phenylalanine or tryptophan. The order of the fields is clone size, D gene, J gene, V gene, CDR3 DNA, CDR3 protein. The D gene is left open where the match is weak. A clone size is listed for some rows: how often the clone was seen (once, few, many), or a class if it is expanded.

clone size: .; D gene: .; J gene: TRBJ1-3; V gene: TRBV9; CDR3 DNA: TGTGCCAGCAGCGTAGAAAGGGCTGGGACTGGAAACACCATATATTTT; CDR3 protein: CASSVERAGTGNTIYF
clone size: many; D gene: .; J gene: TRBJ2-3; V gene: TRBV27; CDR3 DNA: TGTGCCAGCAGTTTGCTAACGAGAGCAAGAAGGGGAGGCACAGATACGCAGTATTTT; CDR3 protein: CASSLLTRARRGGTDTQYF
clone size: .; D gene: TRBD1; J gene: TRBJ2-2; V gene: TRBV7-9; CDR3 DNA: TGTGCCAGCAGCGAGACAGGGGGCGTCGGTCTGGCCACCGGGGAGCTGTTTTTT; CDR3 protein: CASSETGGVGLATGELFF
clone size: .; D gene: TRBD1; J gene: TRBJ2-5; V gene: TRBV24-1; CDR3 DNA: TGTGCCACCAGTGATTTTGAGGGACAGGGGCTTCAAGAGACCCAGTACTTC; CDR3 protein: CATSDFEGQGLQETQYF
clone size: .; D gene: TRBD2; J gene: TRBJ2-3; V gene: TRBV7-7; CDR3 DNA: TGTGCTAGCAGCTTAGCGCCACTAGCGGAGATCACAGATACGCAGTATTTT; CDR3 protein: CASSLAPLAEITDTQYF
clone size: .; D gene: TRBD2; J gene: TRBJ2-6; V gene: TRBV28; CDR3 DNA: TGTGCCAGCATCGGGACTAGCGGGAGCATGGCTGGGGCCAACGTCCTGACTTTC; CDR3 protein: CASIGTSGSMAGANVLTF
clone size: few; D gene: TRBD1; J gene: TRBJ1-3; V gene: TRBV7-7; CDR3 DNA: TGTGCTAGCAGCTTAGGGACAGATCCTGGAAACACCATATATTTT; CDR3 protein: CASSLGTDPGNTIYF
clone size: few; D gene: .; J gene: TRBJ1-5; V gene: TRBV7-9; CDR3 DNA: TGTGCCAGTGCGCTTGGGGGGGGGAGCAATCAGCCCCAGCATTTT; CDR3 protein: CASALGGGSNQPQHF
clone size: few; D gene: .; J gene: TRBJ1-5; V gene: TRBV4-1; CDR3 DNA: TGCGCCAGCAGCCAAACAGTAGATCAGCCCCAGCATTTT; CDR3 protein: CASSQTVDQPQHF
clone size: few; D gene: .; J gene: TRBJ2-1; V gene: TRBV11-3; CDR3 DNA: TGTGCCAGCAGCTCAAGACTGGAGAGGGAGCAGTTCTTC; CDR3 protein: CASSSRLEREQFF
clone size: many; D gene: .; J gene: TRBJ2-3; V gene: TRBV19; CDR3 DNA: TGTGCCAGTAGTATCCCGGGACTGTGGGATACGCAGTATTTT; CDR3 protein: CASSIPGLWDTQYF
clone size: .; D gene: TRBD1; J gene: TRBJ1-1; V gene: TRBV7-9; CDR3 DNA: TGTGCCAGCAGCTCTCAGGGGGCAGAAGCTTCCTTT; CDR3 protein: CASSSQGAEASF
clone size: few; D gene: .; J gene: TRBJ2-5; V gene: TRBV7-9; CDR3 DNA: TGTGCCAGCAGCGAAATCGATGCGGGCATTCAAGAGACCCAGTACTTC; CDR3 protein: CASSEIDAGIQETQYF
clone size: few; D gene: .; J gene: TRBJ2-7; V gene: TRBV19; CDR3 DNA: TGTGCCAGTAGTATAGATTTGGGCCTGGACGGTAACTACGAGCAGTACTTC; CDR3 protein: CASSIDLGLDGNYEQYF
clone size: few; D gene: TRBD1; J gene: TRBJ1-3; V gene: TRBV6-6; CDR3 DNA: TGTGCCAGCAGTTACAAGGACAGGGAGGCCGGAAACACCATATATTTT; CDR3 protein: CASSYKDREAGNTIYF
clone size: .; D gene: .; J gene: TRBJ1-1; V gene: TRBV20-1; CDR3 DNA: TGCAGTGCTAGAGCGGGATGGACTGAAGCTTTCTTT; CDR3 protein: CSARAGWTEAFF
clone size: few; D gene: .; J gene: TRBJ2-1; V gene: TRBV5-6; CDR3 DNA: TGTGCCAGTAAACCACCCAGCTCCTACAATGAGCAGTTCTTC; CDR3 protein: CASKPPSSYNEQFF
clone size: .; D gene: .; J gene: TRBJ2-3; V gene: TRBV12-3/TRBV12-4; CDR3 DNA: TGTGCCAGCACCAACCCTGGGGCTAGCAGAGTTTCAGATACGCAGTATTTT; CDR3 protein: CASTNPGASRVSDTQYF
clone size: many; D gene: TRBD1; J gene: TRBJ2-5; V gene: TRBV15; CDR3 DNA: TGTGCCACCAGCAGAGATCTGGACAGGGATGAGACCCAGTACTTC; CDR3 protein: CATSRDLDRDETQYF
clone size: few; D gene: .; J gene: TRBJ1-1; V gene: TRBV4-3; CDR3 DNA: TGCGCCAGCAGCCAAGATGTAAGGTTTGGGGGGCCCGCGTTTTACACTGAAGCTTTCTTT; CDR3 protein: CASSQDVRFGGPAFYTEAFF
clone size: many; D gene: .; J gene: TRBJ1-2; V gene: TRBV29-1; CDR3 DNA: TGCAGCGGTACTGGGACGGACTATGGCTACACCTTC; CDR3 protein: CSGTGTDYGYTF
clone size: .; D gene: TRBD2; J gene: TRBJ2-1; V gene: TRBV10-3; CDR3 DNA: TGTGCCATCAGTGAAGAGCTAGCGGGGGTTAGCTCCTACAATGAGCAGTTCTTC; CDR3 protein: CAISEELAGVSSYNEQFF
clone size: few; D gene: .; J gene: TRBJ2-7; V gene: TRBV2; CDR3 DNA: TGTGCCAGCAGTGAAGGGTTAGCGGTGGCCTACGAGCAGTACTTC; CDR3 protein: CASSEGLAVAYEQYF
clone size: .; D gene: TRBD1; J gene: TRBJ2-4; V gene: TRBV20-1; CDR3 DNA: TGCAGTGCTTTTAAAGGGCAGGGGGTTAGTGGAAACATTCAGTACTTC; CDR3 protein: CSAFKGQGVSGNIQYF
clone size: many; D gene: TRBD2; J gene: TRBJ2-3; V gene: TRBV9; CDR3 DNA: TGTGCCAGCAGCCCATTGGGACTAGCGGGAGGGCTCGCAGATACGCAGTATTTT; CDR3 protein: CASSPLGLAGGLADTQYF
clone size: few; D gene: .; J gene: TRBJ1-3; V gene: TRBV19; CDR3 DNA: TGTGCCAGTAGTATAGATGCAAACTCTGGAAACACCATATATTTT; CDR3 protein: CASSIDANSGNTIYF
clone size: many; D gene: TRBD1; J gene: TRBJ1-5; V gene: TRBV9; CDR3 DNA: TGTGCCAGCAGCGGAGGGACAGGCCAGCCCCAGCATTTT; CDR3 protein: CASSGGTGQPQHF
clone size: .; D gene: .; J gene: TRBJ2-5; V gene: TRBV15; CDR3 DNA: TGTGCCACCAGCAGAGATAGAGGCCGTCACCAAGAGACCCAGTACTTC; CDR3 protein: CATSRDRGRHQETQYF
clone size: many; D gene: .; J gene: TRBJ2-3; V gene: TRBV12-3/TRBV12-4; CDR3 DNA: TGTGCCAGCAGTTTTGGTGGCGGGACATCCACAGATACGCAGTATTTT; CDR3 protein: CASSFGGGTSTDTQYF